A selection of T cell receptor beta chains follows, all from one sample in a study of blood T cell repertoires in COVID-19. Sequencing used immunoSEQ multiplex PCR; TCRdb keeps in-frame clones, though not all of them. Counted here are over 65,000 clones, 75% to 95% occurring once; the ten biggest clones make up about 7%. Input material: peripheral blood. The receptors were gathered from a human donor in a cohort sampled during active COVID-19. The conserved cysteine and the conserved F or W are not part of the CDR3 here. D genes are given only for firm matches.

>TRBJ2-3|TRBV19|NA
ASQGIVADTQY
>TRBJ2-2|TRBV5-1|TRBD1
ASSLPHRGNGELF
>TRBJ1-6|TRBV7-9|NA
ASSRTGTGDSPLH
>TRBJ1-6|TRBV19|TRBD1
ASSIGGQINSPLH
>TRBJ2-5|TRBV2|NA
ASRLGHIQETQY
>TRBJ1-2|TRBV15|TRBD1
APIPIIQGARGYGYT
>TRBJ2-1|TRBV11-3|TRBD2
ASSLGGAGGNEQF
>TRBJ2-6|TRBV3-1/TRBV3-2|NA
ASSQIFLAGELSGANVLT
>TRBJ1-3|TRBV6-4|TRBD1
ASTQSQGQYSGNTIY
>TRBJ2-1|TRBV10-2|NA
ASGTGEWQF
>TRBJ1-3|TRBV10-2|TRBD1
ARSRQGASGNTIY
>TRBJ2-1|TRBV11-3|TRBD2
ASSLDVVSGGPLTYNEQF
>TRBJ1-5|TRBV5-6|TRBD1
ASSLLDRDNQPQH
>TRBJ2-7|TRBV19|TRBD2
ASSIREGEQY
>TRBJ2-1|TRBV10-1|NA
ASSDSLDYNEQF
>TRBJ1-2|TRBV28|NA
ASSFAGAYGYT
>TRBJ1-1|TRBV24-1|TRBD1
ATSEAGTGDTEAF
>TRBJ2-7|TRBV12-5|NA
ASGLLRLEQY
>TRBJ2-2|TRBV3-1/TRBV3-2|NA
ASSLGPAGELF
>TRBJ1-2|TRBV29-1|NA
SVDYSNYGYT
>TRBJ1-2|TRBV9|NA
ASSVEAGYGYT
>TRBJ2-6|TRBV7-8|TRBD1
ASSLRSVGQGLHSGANVLT
>TRBJ1-2|TRBV6-5|NA
ASSYFRDYTSYGYT
>TRBJ1-1|TRBV3-1/TRBV3-2|TRBD1
ASRGSGGNTEAF
>TRBJ2-3|TRBV5-6|TRBD2
ASSYLSTSGGAADTQY
>TRBJ2-1|TRBV19|TRBD1
ASSIAAGGHSYNEQF
>TRBJ1-5|TRBV3-1/TRBV3-2|TRBD1
ASSPGTGNQPQH
>TRBJ2-5|TRBV2|NA
ASSEARGPQETQY
>TRBJ1-6|TRBV19|TRBD1
ATTDREASPLH
>TRBJ2-7|TRBV29-1|TRBD1
SVEVISTGTSYEQY
>TRBJ1-2|TRBV7-8|NA
ASSLGQANYGYT
>TRBJ1-5|TRBV3-1/TRBV3-2|NA
ASSTALGNQPQH
>TRBJ1-2|TRBV18|TRBD1
ASSPDRDRGYT
>TRBJ2-7|TRBV5-1|TRBD1
ASSYGDSYEQY
>TRBJ2-1|TRBV10-1|TRBD2
ASGPEGGGAYNEQF
>TRBJ2-1|TRBV6-2/TRBV6-3|TRBD2
ASSYSSGGARNEQF
>TRBJ1-5|TRBV19|TRBD1
ASRLGTGANQPQH
>TRBJ2-5|TRBV5-3|NA
ARSHYREQETQY
>TRBJ1-2|TRBV28|TRBD1
ASSLGGQGDYGYT
>TRBJ2-5|TRBV6-4|NA
ASSADLGETQY
>TRBJ2-3|TRBV10-2|TRBD2
ASSELAGVSTDTQY
>TRBJ1-1|TRBV5-5|NA
ASSSGGVVGTEAF
>TRBJ1-4|TRBV25-1|TRBD1
ASRETGWNEKLF
>TRBJ2-5|TRBV19|NA
ASSIGGANQETQY
>TRBJ2-3|TRBV21-1|NA
ASSGQGGTDTQY
>TRBJ2-7|TRBV9|NA
ASSVVGDSYEQY
>TRBJ2-7|TRBV5-1|NA
ASSALPGTGTYEQY